Described below is a single T cell receptor (beta chain) sequence and its context. The target antigen is unknown. Production of TCR cDNA was by 5'RACE template switching, which also added a universal primer site and UMIs. In TCRdb, the 5' RACE reads were re-called with MiXCR into one record per CDR3 protein. In the table there are 200,000 to 300,000 distinct CDR3 sequences, 13% of which are singletons. The data derive from a study of T cells after yellow fever vaccination. Study-wide background: When fractions had low cell numbers, they were prepared with SMART-Seq v4 Ultra Low Input.

J lost 4 bases, V lost 3 bases, and 6 bases had no gene match. The CDR3 length is 14 residues. CDR1 and CDR2 from the germline V gene are SGHNT and YYREEE (reference sequence). Study-wide findings and caveats: Abundant bulk-population clonotypes could contaminate the FACS-sorted repertoires. By day 5 rather than day 15, the secondary response had peaked, though it was weaker.

The J gene is TRBJ1-2, the V gene TRBV5-4; 7 positions match TRBD1. This sequence originates from a man younger than 40 who received the YFV17D yellow fever vaccine. The input for sequencing was CD4+ T cells sorted from PBMCs, taken 45 days after the yellow fever booster vaccination. The CDR3 reads CASSSTGQRYGYTF. CDR3 nucleotides: TGTGCCAGCAGCTCAACGGGACAGCGCTATGGCTACACCTTC.